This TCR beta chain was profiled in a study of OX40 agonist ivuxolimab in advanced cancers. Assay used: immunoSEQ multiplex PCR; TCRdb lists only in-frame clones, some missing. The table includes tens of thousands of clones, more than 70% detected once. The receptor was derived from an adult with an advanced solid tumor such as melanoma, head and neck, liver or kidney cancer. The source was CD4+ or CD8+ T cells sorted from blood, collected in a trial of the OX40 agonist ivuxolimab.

CDR3 in amino acids: CASSQVGRGGGNTIYF. The CDR3, as DNA: TGCGCCAGCAGCCAAGTTGGCAGGGGCGGTGGAAACACCATATATTTT. The gene calls are TRBV4-1 and TRBJ1-3, with D possibly TRBD1 on 6 matching bases. The CDR3 runs 16 residues. V shed 1 base and J shed 3 bases, with 13 bases lying between them. Germline CDR1 and CDR2: MGHRA and YSYEKL.